This T cell receptor beta chain is from a study of shared clonotypes between healthy human individuals. Study-level background: Researchers assigned three CD4 naive, three CD4 memory, two CD8 naive and one CD8 memory plate to each donor. Study-wide results and limits: In the sorted subsets, rarefaction showed sequencing was incomplete despite large depth. An expected dependence of interdonor clonotype sharing on sequencing depth was noted.

CD45RO-negative, CCR7-selected cells formed the naive CD8 fraction, which excluded terminally differentiated effector memory CD45RA+ cells. Profiled with immunoSEQ multiplex PCR; TCRdb holds only in-frame clones, not every one. The sample holds under 1 million clones; around 96% are singletons and the top ten take around 0.21%. The CDR3 length is 20 residues. The germline V and J ends were trimmed by 0 bases and 4 bases, with 29 bases remaining between them. CDR1 and CDR2 from the germline V gene are SGDLS and YYNGEE. As concerns this clone: Its antigen is still unknown.

The V gene is TRBV9, the J gene TRBJ2-7; weak D call: TRBD1 (6 bases). The TCR was taken from a man under 40 in good health. The sample consisted of naive CD8+ T cells sorted from blood. CDR3 sequence: CASSVGFGSGQNNQNYEQYF. DNA for the CDR3: TGTGCCAGCAGCGTAGGTTTCGGCAGTGGACAGAACAATCAGAATTACGAGCAGTACTTC. Variable domain in full (rest from reference TRBV9 and TRBJ2-7): DSGVTQTPKHLITATGQRVTLRCSPRSGDLSVYWYQQSLDQGLQFLIQYYNGEERAKGNILERFSAQQFPDLHSELNLSSLELGDSALYFCASSVGFGSGQNNQNYEQYFGPGTRLTVT.